A single sample is the source of the 17 T cell receptor beta chains below, sequenced in a study of identical twins. TCRdb reprocessed the 5' RACE reads with MiXCR, giving one entry per CDR3 protein. This repertoire shows 600,000 to 800,000 distinct CDR3 sequences, 21% found once; its top ten account for about 4.5%. The sample also formed part of further work on T cells expressing NK-cell markers.

What was sequenced was PBMCs. These receptors were taken from a woman between 18 and 29 years old in good health.

This clonotype was counted ten times or more. V usage is TRBV6-1 and J usage is TRBJ2-2; 9 bases are a match to TRBD2. This CDR3 contains 14 residues. Trimming took 6 bases from V and 7 from J; bases not matched to a gene: 6. In germline, CDR1 is MNHNS, CDR2 SASEGT. In DNA form, the CDR3 reads TGTGCCAGCAGCTCGGGACTAGCAGGCGGGGAGCTGTTTTTT. This codes for CASSSGLAGGELFF.

The chain carries TRBV5-5 and TRBJ1-6; D not resolved. Trimming pared 2 bases from V and 10 bases from J, leaving 13 bases between. CDR3 size: 14 residues. Germline CDR1 SGHKS, CDR2 YYEKEE (reference sequence). CDR3 coding DNA: TGTGCCAGCAGCTTAAGGTGGCAGGTATCACCCCTCCACTTT. Translating it yields CASSLRWQVSPLHF.

The chain has TRBV6-1 and TRBJ2-5, with 8 bases matching TRBD1. The germline V gene has CDR1 MNHNS and CDR2 SASEGT. The CDR3 covers 14 residues. V shed 6 bases and J 5 bases; nucleotides not matched to a gene: 8. The CDR3 bases are TGTGCCAGCAGCACCAGGGGGCGGTTGGAGACCCAGTACTTC. Its translation: CASSTRGRLETQYF.

With regard to this clonotype: A read error may be the cause here, since a much bigger clone is one base away. The J gene is TRBJ2-5, the V gene TRBV7-2; D is ambiguous. The CDR3 loop spans 12 amino acids. Germline lookup yields CDR1 SGHTA and CDR2 FQGNSA. CDR3 nucleotide sequence: TGTGTCAGCAGCTTAGACTTGGGGACCCAGTACTTC. It translates to CVSSLDLGTQYF.

This clonotype was found once. This chain connects TRBV7-6 to TRBJ2-2; 13 bases map to TRBD2. The germline gives CDR1 SGHVS, CDR2 FNYEAQ. V gave up 5 bases and J gave up 4 bases; unmatched junction bases: 10. CDR3 size: 18 residues. The CDR3 DNA follows: TGTGCCAGCAGCCCACTAGCGGGGGGGTTAACAGGCACCGGGGAGCTGTTTTTT. Amino acid sequence: CASSPLAGGLTGTGELFF.

V is TRBV27 and J is TRBJ2-5; 7 bases fit TRBD2. The CDR3 extends over 14 amino acids. In germline, CDR1 is MNHEY, CDR2 SMNVEV (reference sequence). V shed 6 bases, J shed 5 bases, and the junction held 9 bases outside the gene matches. CDR3 nucleotide sequence: TGTGCCAGCAGCGGACTAGGGGTTAGCGAGACCCAGTACTTC. Its protein is CASSGLGVSETQYF.

V gene TRBV24-1 combines with J gene TRBJ2-7, with D perhaps TRBD1 or TRBD2 (5 bases each). Germline loops: CDR1 KGHDR, CDR2 SFDVKD. This CDR3 comprises 15 residues. V was pared by 10 bases and J by 5 bases, with 23 bases between. The CDR3: CATRARLGTSHEQYF. The CDR3 nucleotides are TGTGCCACTCGGGCCCGGCTCGGGACCTCTCACGAGCAGTACTTC.

The gene calls are TRBV10-3 and TRBJ2-2; no clear D. Germline loops: CDR1 ENHRY, CDR2 SYGVKD. CDR3 size: 16 residues. V was trimmed by 1 base and J by 0 bases, leaving 9 bases between them. CDR3 nucleotide sequence: TGTGCCATCAGTGAGTACGAACTCACGAACACCGGGGAGCTGTTTTTT. Protein sequence: CAISEYELTNTGELFF.

This clonotype was observed a few times. The V call is TRBV12-3 or TRBV12-4, the J call TRBJ1-1; D is unresolved. The CDR3 contains 12 residues. The ends were cut back, 3 bases at V and 14 bases at J, with 16 bases in the middle. The CDR3 sequence is CASSFRVGVKFF. The CDR3, as DNA: TGTGCCAGCAGTTTTCGAGTTGGTGTAAAGTTCTTT.

This clonotype has ten or more counts. V and J are TRBV29-1 and TRBJ2-1, with a tentative D call TRBD1 (6 bases). CDR3 length: 13 residues. Germline V gene lookup returns CDR1 SQVTM and CDR2 ANQGSEA. DNA of the CDR3: TGCAGTGGAGAGGGGGATAGGGACAATGAGCAGTTCTTC. This encodes CSGEGDRDNEQFF.

The CDR3 sequence is CASSFSGSLYEQYF. CDR3 DNA: TGTGCCAGCAGCTTTAGCGGGAGTCTCTACGAGCAGTACTTC. V gene TRBV7-8 combines with J gene TRBJ2-7; 9 positions match TRBD2. From germline, CDR1 is SGHVS and CDR2 FQNEAQ. This CDR3 region has 14 residues. Unmatched junction bases numbered 3, after V lost 3 bases and J lost 3 bases. Complete variable domain (other parts from reference TRBV7-8 and TRBJ2-7): GAGVSQSPRYKVAKRGQDVALRCDPISGHVSLFWYQQALGQGPEFLTYFQNEAQLDKSGLPSDRFFAERPEGSVSTLKIQRTQQEDSAVYLCASSFSGSLYEQYFGPGTRLTVT.

This chain uses TRBV6-2 or TRBV6-3 with TRBJ1-1; 12 bases are shared with TRBD1. The germline CDR1 and CDR2 sequences are MNHEY and SVGEGT. There are 17 residues in the CDR3. With 4 bases clipped from V and 1 base from J, the junction kept 7 bases outside the gene matches. CDR3 DNA sequence: TGTGCCAGCAGTTTGGGACAGGGGGCGATGGGGAACACTGAAGCTTTCTTT. Translated: CASSLGQGAMGNTEAFF.

The V and J genes are TRBV6-6 and TRBJ2-1; 9 bases are shared with TRBD1. CDR3 length: 13 amino acids. V shed 7 bases, J shed 5 bases, and the junction held 3 bases outside the gene matches. CDR1 is MNHNY and CDR2 is SVGAGI in the germline V gene (reference sequence). In DNA form, the CDR3 reads TGTGCCAGCAAGGACAGGGGAAACAATGAGCAGTTCTTC. Encoded protein: CASKDRGNNEQFF.

Details on this clonotype: Mismatch with germline at one junction end may stem from a read error. V and J are TRBV5-1 and TRBJ2-7; tentatively, D is TRBD1 (6 bases). CDR1 is SGHRS and CDR2 is YFSETQ in the germline V gene. The CDR3 is made up of 12 amino acids. The CDR3 loop is CASSLEDRILIF. In DNA, the CDR3 is TGCGCCAGCAGCTTGGAAGACAGGATCCTAATCTTC.

This clonotype has only a few counts. This chain joins TRBV27 and TRBJ2-3; 9 bases are shared with TRBD2. After removal of 5 bases from V and 1 base from J, the junction contained 7 bases not matched to a gene. CDR1 and CDR2 from the germline V gene are MNHEY and SMNVEV (reference sequence). The CDR3 contains 16 residues. CDR3 DNA: TGTGCCAGCAGTCTGCGGACTAGCGATGGCACAGATACGCAGTATTTT. Translation gives CASSLRTSDGTDTQYF.

This chain joins TRBV7-9 and TRBJ1-1; no definite D call. Germline V gene data show CDR1 as SEHNR and CDR2 as FQNEAQ (reference sequence). This CDR3 is built from 14 residues. V lost 5 bases and J lost 10, with 20 bases in between. CDR3 region: CASSPEMGGPRAFF. The CDR3 DNA is TGTGCCAGCAGCCCCGAGATGGGCGGCCCAAGAGCTTTCTTT.

The chain combines TRBV20-1 with TRBJ2-1; D is ambiguous. Germline V gene sequence: CDR1 DFQATT, CDR2 SNEGSKA (reference sequence). The CDR3 consists of 14 residues. This CDR3 reads CSAPAAENYNEQFF. In DNA form, the CDR3 reads TGCAGCGCCCCGGCCGCGGAAAACTACAATGAGCAGTTCTTC.